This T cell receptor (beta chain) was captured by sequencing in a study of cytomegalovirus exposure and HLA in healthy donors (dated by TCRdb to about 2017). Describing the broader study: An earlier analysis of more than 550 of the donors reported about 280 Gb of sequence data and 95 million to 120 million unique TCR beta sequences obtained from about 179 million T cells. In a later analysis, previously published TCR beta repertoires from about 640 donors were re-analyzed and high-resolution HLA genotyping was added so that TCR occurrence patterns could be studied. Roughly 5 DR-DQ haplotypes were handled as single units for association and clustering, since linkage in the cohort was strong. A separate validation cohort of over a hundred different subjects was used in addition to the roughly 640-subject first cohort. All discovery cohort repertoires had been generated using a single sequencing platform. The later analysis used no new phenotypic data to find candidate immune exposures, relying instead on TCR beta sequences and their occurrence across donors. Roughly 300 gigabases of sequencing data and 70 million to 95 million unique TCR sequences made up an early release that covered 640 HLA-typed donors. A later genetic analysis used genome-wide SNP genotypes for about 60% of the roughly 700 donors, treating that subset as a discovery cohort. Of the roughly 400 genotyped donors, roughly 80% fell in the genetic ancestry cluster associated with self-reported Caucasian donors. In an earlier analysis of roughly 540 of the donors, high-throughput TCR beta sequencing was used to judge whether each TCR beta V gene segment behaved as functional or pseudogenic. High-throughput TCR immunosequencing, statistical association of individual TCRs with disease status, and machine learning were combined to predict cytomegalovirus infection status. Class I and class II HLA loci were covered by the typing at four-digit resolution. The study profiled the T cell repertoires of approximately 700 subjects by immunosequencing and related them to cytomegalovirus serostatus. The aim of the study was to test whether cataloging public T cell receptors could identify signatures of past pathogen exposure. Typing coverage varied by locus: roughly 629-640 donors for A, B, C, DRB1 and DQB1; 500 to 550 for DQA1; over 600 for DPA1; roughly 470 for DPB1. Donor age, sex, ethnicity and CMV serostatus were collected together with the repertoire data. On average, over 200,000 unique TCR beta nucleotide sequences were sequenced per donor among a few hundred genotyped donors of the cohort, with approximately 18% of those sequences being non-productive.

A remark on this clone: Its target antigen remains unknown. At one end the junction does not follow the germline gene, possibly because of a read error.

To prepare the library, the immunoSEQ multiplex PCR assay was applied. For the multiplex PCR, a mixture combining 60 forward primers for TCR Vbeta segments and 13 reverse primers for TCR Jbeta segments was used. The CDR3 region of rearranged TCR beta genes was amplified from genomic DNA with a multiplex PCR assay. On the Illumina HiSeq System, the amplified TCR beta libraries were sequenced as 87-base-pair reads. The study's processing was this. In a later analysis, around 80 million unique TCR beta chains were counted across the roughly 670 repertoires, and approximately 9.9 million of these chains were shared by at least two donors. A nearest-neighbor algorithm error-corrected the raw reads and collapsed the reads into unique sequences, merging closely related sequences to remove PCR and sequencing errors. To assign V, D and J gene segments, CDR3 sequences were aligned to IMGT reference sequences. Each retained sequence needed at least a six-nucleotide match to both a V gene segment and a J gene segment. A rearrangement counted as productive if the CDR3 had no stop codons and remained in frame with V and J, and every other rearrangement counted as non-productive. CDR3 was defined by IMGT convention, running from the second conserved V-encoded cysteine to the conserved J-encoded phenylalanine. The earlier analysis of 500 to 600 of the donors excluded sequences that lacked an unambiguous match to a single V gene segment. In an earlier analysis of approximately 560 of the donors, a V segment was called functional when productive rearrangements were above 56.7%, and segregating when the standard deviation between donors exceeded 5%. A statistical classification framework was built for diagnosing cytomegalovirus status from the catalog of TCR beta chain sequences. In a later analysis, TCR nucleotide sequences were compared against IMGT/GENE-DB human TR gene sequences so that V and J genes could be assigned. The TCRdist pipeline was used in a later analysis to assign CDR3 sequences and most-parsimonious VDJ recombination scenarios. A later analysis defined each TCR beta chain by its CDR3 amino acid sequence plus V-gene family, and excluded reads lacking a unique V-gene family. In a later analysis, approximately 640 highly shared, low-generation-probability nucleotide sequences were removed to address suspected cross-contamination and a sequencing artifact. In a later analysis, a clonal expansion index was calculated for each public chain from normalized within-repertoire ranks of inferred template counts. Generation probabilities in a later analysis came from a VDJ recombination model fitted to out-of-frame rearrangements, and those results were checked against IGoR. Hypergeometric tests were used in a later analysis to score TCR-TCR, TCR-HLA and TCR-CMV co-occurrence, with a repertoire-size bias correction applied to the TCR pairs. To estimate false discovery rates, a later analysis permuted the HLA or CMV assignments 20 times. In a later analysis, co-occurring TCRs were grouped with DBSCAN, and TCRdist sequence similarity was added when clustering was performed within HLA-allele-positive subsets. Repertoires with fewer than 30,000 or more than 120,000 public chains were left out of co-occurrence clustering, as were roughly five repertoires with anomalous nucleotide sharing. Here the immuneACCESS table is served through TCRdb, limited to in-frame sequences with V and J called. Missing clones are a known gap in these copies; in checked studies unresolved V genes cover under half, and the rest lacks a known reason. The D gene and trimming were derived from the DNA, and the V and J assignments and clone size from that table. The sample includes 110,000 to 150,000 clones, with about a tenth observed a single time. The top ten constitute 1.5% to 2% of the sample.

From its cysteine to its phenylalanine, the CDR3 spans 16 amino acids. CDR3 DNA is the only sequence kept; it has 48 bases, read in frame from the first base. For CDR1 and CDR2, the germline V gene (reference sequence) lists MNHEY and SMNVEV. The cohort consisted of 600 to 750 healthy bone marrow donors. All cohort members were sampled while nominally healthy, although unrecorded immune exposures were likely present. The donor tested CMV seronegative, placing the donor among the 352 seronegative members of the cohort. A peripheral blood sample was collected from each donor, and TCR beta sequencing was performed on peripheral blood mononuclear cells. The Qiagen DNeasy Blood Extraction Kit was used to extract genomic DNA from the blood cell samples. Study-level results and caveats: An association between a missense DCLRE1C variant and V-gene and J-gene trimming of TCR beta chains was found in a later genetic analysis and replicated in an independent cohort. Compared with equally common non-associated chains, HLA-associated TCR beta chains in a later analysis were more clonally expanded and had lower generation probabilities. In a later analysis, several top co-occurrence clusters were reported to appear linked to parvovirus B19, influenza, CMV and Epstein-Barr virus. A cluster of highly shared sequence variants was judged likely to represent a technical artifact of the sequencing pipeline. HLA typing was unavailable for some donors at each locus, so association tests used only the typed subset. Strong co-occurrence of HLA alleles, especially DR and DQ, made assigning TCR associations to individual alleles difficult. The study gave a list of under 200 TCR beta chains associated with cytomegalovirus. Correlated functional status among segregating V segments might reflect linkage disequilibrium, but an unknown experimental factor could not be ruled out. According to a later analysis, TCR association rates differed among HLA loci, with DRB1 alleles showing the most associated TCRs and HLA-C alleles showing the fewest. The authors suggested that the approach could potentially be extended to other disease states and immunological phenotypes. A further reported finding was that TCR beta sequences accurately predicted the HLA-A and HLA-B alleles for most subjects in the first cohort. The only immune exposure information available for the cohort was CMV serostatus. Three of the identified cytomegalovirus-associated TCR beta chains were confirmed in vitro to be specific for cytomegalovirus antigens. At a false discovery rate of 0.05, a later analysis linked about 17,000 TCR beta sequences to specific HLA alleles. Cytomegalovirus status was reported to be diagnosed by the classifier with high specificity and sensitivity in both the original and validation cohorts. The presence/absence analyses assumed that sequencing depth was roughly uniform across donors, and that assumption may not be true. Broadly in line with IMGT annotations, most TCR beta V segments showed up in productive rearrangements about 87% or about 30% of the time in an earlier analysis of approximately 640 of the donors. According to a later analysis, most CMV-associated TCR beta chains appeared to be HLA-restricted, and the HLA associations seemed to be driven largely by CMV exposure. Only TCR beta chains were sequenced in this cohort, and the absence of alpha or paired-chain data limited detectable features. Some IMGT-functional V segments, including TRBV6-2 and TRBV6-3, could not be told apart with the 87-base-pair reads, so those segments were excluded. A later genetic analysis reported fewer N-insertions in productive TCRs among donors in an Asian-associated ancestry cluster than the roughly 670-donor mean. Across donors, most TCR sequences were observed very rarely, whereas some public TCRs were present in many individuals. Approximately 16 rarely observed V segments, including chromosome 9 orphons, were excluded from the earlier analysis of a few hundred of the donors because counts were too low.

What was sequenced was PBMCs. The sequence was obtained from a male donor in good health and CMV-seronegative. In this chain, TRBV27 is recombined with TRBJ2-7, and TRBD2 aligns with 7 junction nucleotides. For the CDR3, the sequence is CASSLSRGLSSYDQYF. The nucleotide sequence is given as TGTGCCAGCAGTTTATCGCGGGGGTTATCCTCCTACGATCAGTACTTC.